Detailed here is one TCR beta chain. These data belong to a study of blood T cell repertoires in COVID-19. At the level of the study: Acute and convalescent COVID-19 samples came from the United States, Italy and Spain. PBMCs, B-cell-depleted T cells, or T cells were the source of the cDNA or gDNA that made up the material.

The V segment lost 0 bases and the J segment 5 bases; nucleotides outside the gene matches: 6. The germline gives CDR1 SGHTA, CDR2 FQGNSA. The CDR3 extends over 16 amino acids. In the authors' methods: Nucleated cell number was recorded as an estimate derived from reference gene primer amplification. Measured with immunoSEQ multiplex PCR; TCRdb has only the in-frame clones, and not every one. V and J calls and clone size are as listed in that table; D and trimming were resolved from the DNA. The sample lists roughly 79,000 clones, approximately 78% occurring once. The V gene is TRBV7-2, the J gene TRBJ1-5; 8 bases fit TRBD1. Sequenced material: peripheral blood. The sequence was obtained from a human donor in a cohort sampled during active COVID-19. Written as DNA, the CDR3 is TGTGCCAGCAGCTTAGCAAGTCAGGGGGCATATCAGCCCCAGCATTTT. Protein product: CASSLASQGAYQPQHF.